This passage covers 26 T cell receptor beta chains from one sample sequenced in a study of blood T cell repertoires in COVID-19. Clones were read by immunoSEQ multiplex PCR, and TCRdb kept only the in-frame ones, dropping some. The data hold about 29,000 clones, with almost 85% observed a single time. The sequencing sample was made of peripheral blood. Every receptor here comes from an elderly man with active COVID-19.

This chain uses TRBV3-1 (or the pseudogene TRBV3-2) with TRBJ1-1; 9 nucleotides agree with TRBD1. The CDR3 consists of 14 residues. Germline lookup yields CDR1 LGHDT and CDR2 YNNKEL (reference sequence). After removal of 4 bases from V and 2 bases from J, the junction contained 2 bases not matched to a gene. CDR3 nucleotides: TGTGCCAGCAGCCGGACAGGGGCCAACACTGAAGCTTTCTTT. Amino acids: CASSRTGANTEAFF.

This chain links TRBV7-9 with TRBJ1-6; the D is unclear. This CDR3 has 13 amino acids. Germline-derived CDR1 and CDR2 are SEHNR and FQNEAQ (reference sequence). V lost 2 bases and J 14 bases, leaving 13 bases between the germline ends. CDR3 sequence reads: CASSLLPREALHF. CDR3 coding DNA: TGTGCCAGCAGCTTACTACCGAGGGAAGCCCTCCACTTT.

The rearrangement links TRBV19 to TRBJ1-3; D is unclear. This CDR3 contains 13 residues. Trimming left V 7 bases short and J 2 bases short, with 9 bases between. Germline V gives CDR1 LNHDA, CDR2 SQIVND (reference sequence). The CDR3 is CASTPVTGNTIYF. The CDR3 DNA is TGTGCCAGTACTCCGGTCACTGGAAACACCATATATTTT.

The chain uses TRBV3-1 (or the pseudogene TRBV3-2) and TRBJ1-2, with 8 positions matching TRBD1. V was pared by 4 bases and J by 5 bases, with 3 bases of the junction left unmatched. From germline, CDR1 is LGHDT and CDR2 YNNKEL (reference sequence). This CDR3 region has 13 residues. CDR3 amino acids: CASSPRQGYGYTF. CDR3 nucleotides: TGTGCCAGCAGCCCACGACAGGGGTATGGCTACACCTTC.

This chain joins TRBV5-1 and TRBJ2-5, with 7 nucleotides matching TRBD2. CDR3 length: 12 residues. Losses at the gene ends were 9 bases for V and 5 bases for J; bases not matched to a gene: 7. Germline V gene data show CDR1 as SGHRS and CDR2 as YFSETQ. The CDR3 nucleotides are TGCGCCACCACGGGAGGCTCTGAGACCCAGTACTTC. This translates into CATTGGSETQYF. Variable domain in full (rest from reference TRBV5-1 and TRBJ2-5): KAGVTQTPRYLIKTRGQQVTLSCSPISGHRSVSWYQQTPGQGLQFLFEYFSETQRNKGNFPGRFSGRQFSNSRSEMNVSTLELGDSALYLCATTGGSETQYFGPGTRLLVL.

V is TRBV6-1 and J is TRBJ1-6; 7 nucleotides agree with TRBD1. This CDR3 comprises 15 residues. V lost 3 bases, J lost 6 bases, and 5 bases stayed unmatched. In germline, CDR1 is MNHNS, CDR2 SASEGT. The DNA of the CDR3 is TGTGCCAGCAGTGATCGGCAGGGGGTTAATTCACCCCTCCACTTT. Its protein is CASSDRQGVNSPLHF.

The CDR3 coding sequence is TGCGCCAGCAGTCACGGGACAGAGGTCTATGGCTACACCTTC. This gives the protein CASSHGTEVYGYTF. The chain has TRBV5-1 and TRBJ1-2, with 7 bases lining up with TRBD1. Trimming removed 5 bases from V and 4 bases from J; junction bases left unmatched: 8. The CDR3 is made up of 14 amino acids. CDR1 SGHRS and CDR2 YFSETQ come from the germline V gene.

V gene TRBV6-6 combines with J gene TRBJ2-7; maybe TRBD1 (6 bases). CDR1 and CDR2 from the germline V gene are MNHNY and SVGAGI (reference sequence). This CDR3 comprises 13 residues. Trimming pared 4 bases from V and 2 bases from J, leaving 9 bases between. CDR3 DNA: TGTGCCAGCAGTTCTGGACAGCCCTACGAGCAGTACTTC. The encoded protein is CASSSGQPYEQYF.

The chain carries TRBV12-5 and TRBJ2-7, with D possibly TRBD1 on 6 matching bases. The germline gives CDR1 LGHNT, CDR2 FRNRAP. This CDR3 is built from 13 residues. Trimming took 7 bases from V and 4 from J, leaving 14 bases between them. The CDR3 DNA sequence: TGTGCTAGTGCCCCACAGGGTTGGTACGAGCAGTACTTC. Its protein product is CASAPQGWYEQYF.

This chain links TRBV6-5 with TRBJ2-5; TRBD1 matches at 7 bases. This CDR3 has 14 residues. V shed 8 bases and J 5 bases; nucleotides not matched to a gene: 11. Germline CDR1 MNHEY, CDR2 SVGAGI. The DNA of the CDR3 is TGTGCCAGCTCCCGGGACAGAAGTTCGGAGACCCAGTACTTC. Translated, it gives CASSRDRSSETQYF.

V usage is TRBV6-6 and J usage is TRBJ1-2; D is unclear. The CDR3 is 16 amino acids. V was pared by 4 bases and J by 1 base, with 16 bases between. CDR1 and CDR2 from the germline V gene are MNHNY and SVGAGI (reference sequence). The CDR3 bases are TGTGCCAGCAGTTCCCCACTCCGGGGTGGTAACTATGGCTACACCTTC. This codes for CASSSPLRGGNYGYTF.

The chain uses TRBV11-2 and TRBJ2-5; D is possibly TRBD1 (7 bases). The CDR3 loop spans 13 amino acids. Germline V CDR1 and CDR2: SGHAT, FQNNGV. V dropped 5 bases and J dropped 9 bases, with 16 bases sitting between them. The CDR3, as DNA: TGTGCCAGCAGCCCCGGGCCCAGGGGGGCCCAGTACTTC. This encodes CASSPGPRGAQYF.

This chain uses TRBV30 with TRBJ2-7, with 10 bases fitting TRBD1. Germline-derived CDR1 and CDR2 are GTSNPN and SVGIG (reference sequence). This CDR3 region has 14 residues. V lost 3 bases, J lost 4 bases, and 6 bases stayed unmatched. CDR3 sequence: CAWSRRDRGYEQYF. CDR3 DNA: TGTGCCTGGAGCCGCCGGGACAGGGGTTACGAGCAGTACTTC.

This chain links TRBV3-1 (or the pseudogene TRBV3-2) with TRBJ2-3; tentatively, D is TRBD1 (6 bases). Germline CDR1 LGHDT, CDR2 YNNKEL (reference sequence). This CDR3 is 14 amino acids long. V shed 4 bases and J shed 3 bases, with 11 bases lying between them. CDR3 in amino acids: CASSRIQGTDTQYF. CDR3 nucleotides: TGTGCCAGCAGCCGGATCCAGGGGACAGATACGCAGTATTTT.

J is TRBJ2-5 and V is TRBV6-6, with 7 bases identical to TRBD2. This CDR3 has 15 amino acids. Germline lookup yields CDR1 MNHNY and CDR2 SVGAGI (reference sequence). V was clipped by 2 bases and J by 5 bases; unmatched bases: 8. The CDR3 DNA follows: TGTGCCAGCAGTTACGACGCGGGGGTGGGGGAGACCCAGTACTTC. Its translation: CASSYDAGVGETQYF.

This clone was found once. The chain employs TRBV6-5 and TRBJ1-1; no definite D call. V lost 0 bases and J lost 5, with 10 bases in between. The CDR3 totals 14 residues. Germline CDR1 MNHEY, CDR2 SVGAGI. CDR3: CASSYSERGTEAFF. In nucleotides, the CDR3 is TGTGCCAGCAGTTACTCGGAACGGGGTACTGAAGCTTTCTTT.

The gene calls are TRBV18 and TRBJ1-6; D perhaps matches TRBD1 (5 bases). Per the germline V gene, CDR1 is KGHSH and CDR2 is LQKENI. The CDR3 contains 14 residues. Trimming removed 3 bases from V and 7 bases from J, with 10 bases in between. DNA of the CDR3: TGTGCCAGCTCACCGGGCAGGGTGAATTCACCCCTCCACTTT. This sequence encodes CASSPGRVNSPLHF.

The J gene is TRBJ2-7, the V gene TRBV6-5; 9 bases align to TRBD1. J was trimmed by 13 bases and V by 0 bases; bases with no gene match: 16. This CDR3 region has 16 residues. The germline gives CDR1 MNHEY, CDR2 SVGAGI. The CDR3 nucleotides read TGTGCCAGCAGTTACTCTTTCGAGACAGGGGGACCCCCATTATACTTC. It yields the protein CASSYSFETGGPPLYF.

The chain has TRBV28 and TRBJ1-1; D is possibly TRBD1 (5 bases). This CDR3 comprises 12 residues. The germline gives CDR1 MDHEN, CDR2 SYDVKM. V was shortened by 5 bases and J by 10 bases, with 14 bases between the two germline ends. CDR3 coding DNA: TGTGCCAGCAGTAACCCCCCCGACAGAGCTTTCTTT. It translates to CASSNPPDRAFF.

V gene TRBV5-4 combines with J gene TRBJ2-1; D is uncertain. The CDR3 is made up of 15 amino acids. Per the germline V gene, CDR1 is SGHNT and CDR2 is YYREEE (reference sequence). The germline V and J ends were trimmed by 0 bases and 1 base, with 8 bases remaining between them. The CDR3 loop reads CASSLDPKSYNEQFF. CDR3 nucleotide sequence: TGTGCCAGCAGCTTGGATCCAAAATCCTACAATGAGCAGTTCTTC.

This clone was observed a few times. Here the CDR3 reads CASSQVGAFGGNTIYF. The CDR3 DNA follows: TGCGCCAGCAGCCAAGTTGGGGCCTTCGGAGGAAACACCATATATTTT. The chain carries TRBV4-1 and TRBJ1-3; D perhaps matches TRBD1 (5 bases). V was clipped by 1 base and J by 4 bases, with 14 bases between them. The CDR3 sequence is 16 residues long. Germline V lookup: CDR1 MGHRA, CDR2 YSYEKL.

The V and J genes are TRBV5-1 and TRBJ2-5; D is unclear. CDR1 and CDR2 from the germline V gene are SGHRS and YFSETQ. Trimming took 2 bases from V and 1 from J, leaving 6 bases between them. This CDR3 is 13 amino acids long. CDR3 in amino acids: CASSFLPQETQYF. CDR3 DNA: TGCGCCAGCAGCTTCCTACCCCAAGAGACCCAGTACTTC.

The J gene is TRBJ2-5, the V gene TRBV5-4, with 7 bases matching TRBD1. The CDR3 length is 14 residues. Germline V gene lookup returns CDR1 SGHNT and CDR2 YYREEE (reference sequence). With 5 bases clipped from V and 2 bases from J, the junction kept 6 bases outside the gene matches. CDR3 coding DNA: TGTGCCAGCAGTCGGGACAGCCGACAAGAGACCCAGTACTTC. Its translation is CASSRDSRQETQYF.

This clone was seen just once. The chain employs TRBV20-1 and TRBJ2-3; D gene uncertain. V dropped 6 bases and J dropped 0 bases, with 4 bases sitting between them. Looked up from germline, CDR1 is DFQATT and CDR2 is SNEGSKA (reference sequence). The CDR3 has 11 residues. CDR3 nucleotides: TGCAGTGCCTATAGCACAGATACGCAGTATTTT. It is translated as CSAYSTDTQYF.

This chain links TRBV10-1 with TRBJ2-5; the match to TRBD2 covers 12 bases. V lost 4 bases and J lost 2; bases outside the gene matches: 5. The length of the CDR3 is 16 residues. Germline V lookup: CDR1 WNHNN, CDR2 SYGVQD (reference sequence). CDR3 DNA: TGCGCCAGCAGTGCCGCTAGCGGGGGGGCACAAGAGACCCAGTACTTC. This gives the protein CASSAASGGAQETQYF.

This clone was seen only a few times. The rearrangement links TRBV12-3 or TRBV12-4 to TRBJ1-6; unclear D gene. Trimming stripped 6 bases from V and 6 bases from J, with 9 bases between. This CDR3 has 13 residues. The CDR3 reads CASSRGFNSPLHF. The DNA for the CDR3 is TGTGCCAGCAGCCGGGGATTTAATTCACCCCTCCACTTT.